The 14 T cell receptor beta chains in this list originate from one sample, sequenced in a study of neoadjuvant anti-PD-1 for oral cavity cancer. Measured with immunoSEQ multiplex PCR; TCRdb has only the in-frame clones, and not every one. The sample consists of 40,000 or so clones, more than 35% of them appearing once. Time point specified: after neoadjuvant nivolumab, at surgical resection. The sequenced sample was tumor tissue, obtained after nivolumab (anti-PD-1) treatment. These receptors were taken from a person aged 40 to 85 with oral cavity squamous cell carcinoma.

V and J are TRBV5-4 and TRBJ2-1; 14 nucleotides align to TRBD2. CDR3 length: 19 amino acids. Trimming cost V 4 bases and J 7 bases; bases outside gene matches: 16. Germline loops: CDR1 SGHNT, CDR2 YYREEE (reference sequence). For the CDR3, the DNA is TGTGCCAGCAGCGGGGGACTAGCGGGGGTTGGTTTTGATTCGAATGAGCAGTTCTTC. This encodes CASSGGLAGVGFDSNEQFF.

The chain is built from TRBV29-1 and TRBJ1-2; tentative D call: TRBD1 (5 bases). Trimming took 3 bases from V and 0 from J, leaving 14 bases between them. Germline assignment: CDR1 SQVTM and CDR2 ANQGSEA. This CDR3 is 15 amino acids long. The chain's CDR3 is CSVDLGEPSNYGYTF. The CDR3 nucleotides read TGCAGCGTTGATTTGGGGGAGCCCTCTAACTATGGCTACACCTTC.

The gene calls are TRBV27 and TRBJ2-7; D remains ambiguous. This CDR3 comprises 13 residues. Germline CDR1 is MNHEY and CDR2 is SMNVEV (reference sequence). Trimming took 5 bases from V and 2 from J, leaving 10 bases between them. The CDR3 DNA is TGTGCCAGCAGTACTGGGTGGACCTACGAGCAGTACTTC. Translated: CASSTGWTYEQYF.

This clone was seen more than once but under ten times. This rearrangement joins TRBV5-1 to TRBJ2-3; 10 nucleotides agree with TRBD2. The germline gives CDR1 SGHRS, CDR2 YFSETQ. CDR3 size: 15 residues. The J segment lost 4 bases and the V segment lost 0 bases, leaving 2 bases of the junction unmatched. The CDR3 reads CASSLASGGPDTQYF. The CDR3 DNA is TGCGCCAGCAGCTTGGCTAGCGGGGGCCCAGATACGCAGTATTTT.

The chain carries TRBV2 and TRBJ2-7; possibly TRBD2 for D (5 bases). Looked up from germline, CDR1 is SNHLY and CDR2 is FYNNEI. The V end lost 8 bases, the J end lost 6 bases, and 17 bases lay between the germline ends. The CDR3 has 13 amino acids. This CDR3 is CASRVVLRGEQYF. In nucleotides, the CDR3 is TGTGCCAGCCGGGTTGTCCTCCGGGGCGAGCAGTACTTC.

The chain couples TRBV18 to TRBJ2-3; a weak D match, TRBD2 (6 bases). The CDR3 consists of 13 residues. CDR1 KGHSH and CDR2 LQKENI come from the germline V gene. V was cut by 3 bases and J by 4 bases, with 8 bases left in between. The CDR3 DNA reads as TGTGCCAGCTCACCGGGACTCCCAGATACGCAGTATTTT. As protein: CASSPGLPDTQYF.

The rearrangement links TRBV9 to TRBJ2-1; 8 bases fit TRBD2. Per the germline V gene, CDR1 is SGDLS and CDR2 is YYNGEE. The V and J ends lost 6 bases and 9 bases, in that order; junction bases with no gene match: 11. This CDR3 has 14 amino acids. The CDR3: CASKAGGQVREQFF. The CDR3 bases are TGTGCCAGCAAGGCGGGGGGCCAAGTTCGTGAGCAGTTCTTC.

In its sample, this clone was seen a few times. The chain uses TRBV29-1 and TRBJ2-7, with TRBD1 as a possible D gene (5 bases). Trimming removed 4 bases at V and 0 bases at J, with 7 bases between. The CDR3 consists of 12 residues. CDR1 and CDR2 (germline): SQVTM, ANQGSEA. In DNA form, the CDR3 reads TGCAGCGTTGTACAGGACTCCTACGAGCAGTACTTC. Translated: CSVVQDSYEQYF.

This clone has a count of ten or more. The gene calls are TRBV28 and TRBJ1-2; no definite D call. Germline values: CDR1 MDHEN, CDR2 SYDVKM. The CDR3 runs to 13 residues. V was trimmed by 6 bases and J by 1 base, leaving 9 bases between them. The CDR3 sequence is CASSPRFNYGYTF. The CDR3 DNA is TGTGCCAGCAGCCCTAGGTTTAACTATGGCTACACCTTC.

The rearrangement uses TRBV9 and TRBJ2-7; 8 bases line up with TRBD2. With 4 bases clipped from V and 7 bases from J, the junction kept 7 bases outside the gene matches. The germline CDR1 and CDR2 sequences are SGDLS and YYNGEE. CDR3 size: 13 residues. The CDR3 nucleotides are TGTGCCAGCAGCATGACTAGCGACCGGGAGCAGTACTTC. Residues: CASSMTSDREQYF.

The genes are TRBV2 and TRBJ1-1; tentative D call: TRBD1 (5 bases). The CDR3 contains 16 residues. With 7 bases removed from V and 5 bases from J, the gap between germline ends came to 23 bases. Germline V gives CDR1 SNHLY, CDR2 FYNNEI. CDR3 bases: TGTGCCAGCACCGGAGGCAGGCAGGGCTGGGGGACTGAAGCTTTCTTT. The encoded protein is CASTGGRQGWGTEAFF.

The chain is built from TRBV7-9 and TRBJ1-2, with 8 bases fitting TRBD1. This CDR3 spans 13 amino acids. Trimming at V came to 5 bases and at J to 6 bases, leaving 5 bases not matched to a gene. Per germline, CDR1 SEHNR and CDR2 FQNEAQ (reference sequence). In DNA, the CDR3 is TGTGCCAGCAGCGTCAGGGGGCAGCATGGCTACACCTTC. This encodes CASSVRGQHGYTF.

The genes are TRBV29-1 and TRBJ1-2, with 12 bases matching TRBD1. Trimming at V came to 5 bases and at J to 4 bases, leaving 5 bases not matched to a gene. CDR1 is SQVTM and CDR2 is ANQGSEA in the germline V gene. The CDR3 runs to 14 residues. CDR3 sequence (DNA): TGCAGCGTTTATGGGACAGGGGGCGTCTATGGCTACACCTTC. Encoded protein: CSVYGTGGVYGYTF.

This clone was observed a few times. This sequence joins TRBV2 and TRBJ1-2; D uncertain. This CDR3 spans 11 amino acids. The germline CDR1 and CDR2 sequences are SNHLY and FYNNEI. V was trimmed by 10 bases and J by 8 bases, leaving 14 bases between them. The CDR3 nucleotides read TGTGCCATCAATCGGCGGAGGGGCTACACCTTC. Translation gives CAINRRRGYTF.